Described below is a single T cell receptor beta chain sequence and its context. Its antigen is as yet unknown. Germline V CDR1 and CDR2: MNHEY, SMNVEV (reference sequence). The CDR3 loop spans 15 amino acids. V dropped 3 bases and J dropped 6 bases, with 14 bases sitting between them. Documented time point: week 35, safety follow-up. Doses consisted of 300 ug of mutant IDH1 20-mer peptide each, paired with topical imiquimod. The study enrolled donors with new WHO grade 3 or 4 IDH1-mutant, ATRX-lost astrocytomas. The assay was immunoSEQ multiplex PCR, and TCRdb's table has in-frame clones only and misses some. The sample consists of around 31,000 clones, approximately 77% of them appearing once. The data belong to a study of a mutant IDH1 vaccine in newly diagnosed glioma. Study details: Week 35 was assigned to visit V12, and week 47 was assigned to visit V13.

The V gene is TRBV27, the J gene TRBJ2-2, with a tentative D call TRBD1 (6 bases). The receptor comes from a young man with glioma. The sample in question was PBMCs, obtained from a glioma patient whose treatment included an IDH1 peptide vaccine. The CDR3 bases are TGTGCCAGCAGTTTCCGCAGACAGGACCCCGGGGAGCTGTTTTTT. Protein product: CASSFRRQDPGELFF.